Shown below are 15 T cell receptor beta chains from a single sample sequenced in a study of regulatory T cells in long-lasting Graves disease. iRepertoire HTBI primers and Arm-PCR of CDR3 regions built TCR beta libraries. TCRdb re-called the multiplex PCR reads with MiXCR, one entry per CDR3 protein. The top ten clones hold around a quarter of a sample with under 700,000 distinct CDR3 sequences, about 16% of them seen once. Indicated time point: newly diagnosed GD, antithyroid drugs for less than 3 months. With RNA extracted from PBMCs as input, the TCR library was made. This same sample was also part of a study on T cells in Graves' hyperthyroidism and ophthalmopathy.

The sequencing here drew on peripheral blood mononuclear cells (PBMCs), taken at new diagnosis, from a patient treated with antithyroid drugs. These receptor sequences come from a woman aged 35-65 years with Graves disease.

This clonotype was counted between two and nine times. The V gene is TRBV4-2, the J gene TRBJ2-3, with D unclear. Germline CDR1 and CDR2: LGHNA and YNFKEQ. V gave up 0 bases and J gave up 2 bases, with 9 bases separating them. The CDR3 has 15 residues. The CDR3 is CASSQDQTFTDTQYF. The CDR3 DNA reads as TGTGCCAGCAGCCAAGATCAAACTTTCACAGATACGCAGTATTTT.

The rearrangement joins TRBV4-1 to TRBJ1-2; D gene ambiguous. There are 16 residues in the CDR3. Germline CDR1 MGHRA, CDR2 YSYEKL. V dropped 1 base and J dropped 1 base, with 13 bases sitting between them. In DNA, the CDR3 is TGCGCCAGCAGCCAAGTTCCTCCGGGAGATAACTATGGCTACACCTTC. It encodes CASSQVPPGDNYGYTF.

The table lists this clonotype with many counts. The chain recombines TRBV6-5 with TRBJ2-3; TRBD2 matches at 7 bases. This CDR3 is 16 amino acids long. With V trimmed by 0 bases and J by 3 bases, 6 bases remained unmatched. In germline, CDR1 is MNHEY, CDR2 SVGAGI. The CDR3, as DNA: TGTGCCAGCAGTTACTCTTCAGGTAGCGGGACAGATACGCAGTATTTT. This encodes CASSYSSGSGTDTQYF.

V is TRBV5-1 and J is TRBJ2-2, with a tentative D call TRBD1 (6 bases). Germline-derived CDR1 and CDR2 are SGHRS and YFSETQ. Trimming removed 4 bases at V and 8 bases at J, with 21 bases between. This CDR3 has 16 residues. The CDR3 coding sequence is TGCGCCAGCAGCCCTTCCCGGGACATCAATCCAGGGGAGCTGTTTTTT. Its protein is CASSPSRDINPGELFF.

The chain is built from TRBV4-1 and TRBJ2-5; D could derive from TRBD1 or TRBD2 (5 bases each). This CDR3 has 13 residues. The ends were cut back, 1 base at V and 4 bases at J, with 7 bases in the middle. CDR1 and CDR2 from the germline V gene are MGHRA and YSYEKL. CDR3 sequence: CASSQVGTETQYF. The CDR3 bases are TGCGCCAGCAGCCAAGTAGGGACAGAGACCCAGTACTTC.

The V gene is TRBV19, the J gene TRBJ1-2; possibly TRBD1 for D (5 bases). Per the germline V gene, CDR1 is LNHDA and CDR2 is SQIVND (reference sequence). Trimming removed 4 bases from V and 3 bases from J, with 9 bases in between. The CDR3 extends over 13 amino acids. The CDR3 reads CASSNRIYYGYTF. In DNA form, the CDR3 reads TGTGCCAGTAGTAACAGGATTTACTATGGCTACACCTTC.

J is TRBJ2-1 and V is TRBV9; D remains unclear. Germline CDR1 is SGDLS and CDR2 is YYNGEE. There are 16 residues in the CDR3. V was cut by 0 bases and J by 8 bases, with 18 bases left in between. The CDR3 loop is CASSVASSSSVDEQFF. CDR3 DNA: TGTGCCAGCAGCGTAGCAAGTAGTTCGTCGGTTGATGAGCAGTTCTTC.

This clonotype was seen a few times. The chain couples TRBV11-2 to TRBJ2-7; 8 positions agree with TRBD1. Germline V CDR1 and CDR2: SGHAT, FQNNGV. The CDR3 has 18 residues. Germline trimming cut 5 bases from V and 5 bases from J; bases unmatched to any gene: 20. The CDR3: CASSIQGAPGGLFDEQYF. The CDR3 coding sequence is TGTGCCAGCAGCATTCAGGGGGCGCCGGGCGGGCTATTCGACGAGCAGTACTTC.

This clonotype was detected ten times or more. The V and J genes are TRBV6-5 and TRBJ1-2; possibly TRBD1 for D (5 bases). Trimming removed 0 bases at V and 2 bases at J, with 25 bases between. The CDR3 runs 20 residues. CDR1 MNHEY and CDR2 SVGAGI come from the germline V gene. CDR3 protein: CASSYSLRIIGTMNNYGYTF. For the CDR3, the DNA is TGTGCCAGCAGTTACTCGTTAAGGATTATTGGGACTATGAACAACTATGGCTACACCTTC.

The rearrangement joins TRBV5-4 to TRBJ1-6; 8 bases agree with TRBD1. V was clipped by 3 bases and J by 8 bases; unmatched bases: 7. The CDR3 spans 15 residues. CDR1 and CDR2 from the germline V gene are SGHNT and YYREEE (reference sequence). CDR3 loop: CASSSTDRAYSPLHF. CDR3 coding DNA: TGTGCCAGCAGCTCAACGGACAGGGCGTATTCACCCCTCCACTTT.

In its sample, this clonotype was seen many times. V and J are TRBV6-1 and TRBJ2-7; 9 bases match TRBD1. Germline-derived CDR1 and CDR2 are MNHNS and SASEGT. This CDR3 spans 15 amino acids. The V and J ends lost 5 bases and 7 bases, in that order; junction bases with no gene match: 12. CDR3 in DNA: TGTGCCAGCAGTCCCCCCGGGGGGACAGGGTATGAGCAGTACTTC. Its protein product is CASSPPGGTGYEQYF.

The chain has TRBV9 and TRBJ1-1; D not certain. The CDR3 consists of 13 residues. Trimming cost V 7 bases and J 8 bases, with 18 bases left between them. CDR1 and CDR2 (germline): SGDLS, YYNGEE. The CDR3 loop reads CASSKGVLREAFF. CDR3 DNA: TGTGCCAGCTCAAAAGGAGTGCTTCGGGAAGCTTTCTTT.

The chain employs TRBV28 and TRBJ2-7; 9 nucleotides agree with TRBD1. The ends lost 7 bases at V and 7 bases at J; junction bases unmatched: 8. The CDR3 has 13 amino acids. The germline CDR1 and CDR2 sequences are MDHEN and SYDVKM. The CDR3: CASTRDRVGEQYF. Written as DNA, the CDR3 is TGTGCCAGCACCCGGGACAGGGTGGGAGAGCAGTACTTC.

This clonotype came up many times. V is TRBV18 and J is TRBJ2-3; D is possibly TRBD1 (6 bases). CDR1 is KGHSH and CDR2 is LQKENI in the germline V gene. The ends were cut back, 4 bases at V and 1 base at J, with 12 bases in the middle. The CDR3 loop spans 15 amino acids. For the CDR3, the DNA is TGTGCCAGCTCACTAAAGACAGGAGGCACAGATACGCAGTATTTT. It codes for CASSLKTGGTDTQYF.

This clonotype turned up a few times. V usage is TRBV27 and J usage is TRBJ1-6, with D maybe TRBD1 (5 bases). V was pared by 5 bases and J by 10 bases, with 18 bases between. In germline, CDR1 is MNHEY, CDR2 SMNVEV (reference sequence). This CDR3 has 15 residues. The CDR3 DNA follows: TGTGCCAGCAGTCTAAAAGTAGACAGTGTGTCACCCCTCCACTTT. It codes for CASSLKVDSVSPLHF.